Below are 8 T cell receptor beta chains sequenced from a single sample in a study of blood T cell repertoires in COVID-19. Sequenced by immunoSEQ multiplex PCR; TCRdb stores in-frame clones only, minus some. Of approximately 240,000 clones in the sample, roughly 87% were seen once. What was sequenced was PBMCs or T cells enriched from blood (not recorded which). The receptor set was obtained from a woman aged 25-40 years with acute COVID-19.

V and J are TRBV9 and TRBJ1-1; TRBD1 matches at 7 bases. CDR1 is SGDLS, CDR2 YYNGEE, per germline. Losses at the gene ends were 4 bases for V and 2 bases for J; bases not matched to a gene: 5. This CDR3 is built from 14 residues. The CDR3 DNA is TGTGCCAGCAGCCCTCGGGACAGCAACACTGAAGCTTTCTTT. This encodes CASSPRDSNTEAFF.

This clone has a handful of counts. The V and J genes are TRBV18 and TRBJ1-4; the match to TRBD1 covers 8 bases. With V trimmed by 3 bases and J by 8 bases, 8 bases remained unmatched. Germline V gene sequence: CDR1 KGHSH, CDR2 LQKENI. The CDR3 is 15 residues long. CDR3: CASSPSQGAREKLFF. CDR3 sequence (DNA): TGTGCCAGCTCACCTTCCCAGGGGGCGCGCGAAAAACTGTTTTTT.

This clone showed up just once. The rearrangement links TRBV28 to TRBJ1-5, with D perhaps matching TRBD1 (6 bases). Germline V gives CDR1 MDHEN, CDR2 SYDVKM. Trimming pared 3 bases from V and 1 base from J, leaving 16 bases between. The CDR3 totals 17 residues. The chain's CDR3 is CASSLQLRGPSNQPQHF. In DNA, the CDR3 is TGTGCCAGCAGTTTGCAGCTCAGGGGTCCGAGCAATCAGCCCCAGCATTTT. The whole variable domain, remainder taken from reference TRBV28 and TRBJ1-5, is DVKVTQSSRYLVKRTGEKVFLECVQDMDHENMFWYRQDPGLGLRLIYFSYDVKMKEKGDIPEGYSVSREKKERFSLILESASTNQTSMYLCASSLQLRGPSNQPQHFGDGTRLSIL.

The CDR3 region is CASSQDSSPLHF. The CDR3, as DNA: TGTGCCAGCAGCCAAGATAGTTCACCCCTCCACTTT. The V call is TRBV4-2, the J call TRBJ1-6; no reliable D call. The CDR3 is made up of 12 amino acids. The germline V gene encodes CDR1 LGHNA and CDR2 YNFKEQ. Deletions cut 0 bases from V and 9 bases from J, with 3 bases between.

CDR3 nucleotides: TGTGCCAGCAGTCCCGGGACTAGCGGGAGGCGGGCCGGTACGCAGTATTTT. The encoded protein is CASSPGTSGRRAGTQYF. J is TRBJ2-3 and V is TRBV11-3; 15 bases line up with TRBD2. CDR1 and CDR2 from the germline V gene are SGHNT and YENEEA. V gave up 6 bases and J gave up 8 bases; unmatched junction bases: 12. CDR3 size: 17 residues.

This clone was observed a single time. The chain carries TRBV19 and TRBJ1-6; the match to TRBD1 covers 8 bases. J lost 0 bases, V lost 4 bases, and 14 bases had no gene match. The germline V gene encodes CDR1 LNHDA and CDR2 SQIVND (reference sequence). This CDR3 spans 20 amino acids. This chain's CDR3 is CASSKFDGRGLSSYNSPLHF. The CDR3 DNA is TGTGCCAGTAGTAAATTCGACGGCAGGGGGCTTTCCTCCTATAATTCACCCCTCCACTTT.

The CDR3 DNA follows: TGCAGCGTGGCCCAGGGGTACAATGAGCAGTTCTTC. It codes for CSVAQGYNEQFF. The chain carries TRBV29-1 and TRBJ2-1; D might be TRBD1 (6 bases). V lost 6 bases, J lost 4 bases, and 10 bases lay in between. From germline, CDR1 is SQVTM and CDR2 ANQGSEA. This CDR3 spans 12 amino acids.

V gene TRBV6-5 combines with J gene TRBJ2-7; 8 bases match TRBD2. With V trimmed by 8 bases and J by 4 bases, 10 bases remained unmatched. This CDR3 contains 14 residues. Germline CDR1 reads MNHEY; CDR2 reads SVGAGI. CDR3: CASPAGGGKYEQYF. In DNA form, the CDR3 reads TGTGCCAGCCCCGCGGGGGGCGGGAAGTACGAGCAGTACTTC.